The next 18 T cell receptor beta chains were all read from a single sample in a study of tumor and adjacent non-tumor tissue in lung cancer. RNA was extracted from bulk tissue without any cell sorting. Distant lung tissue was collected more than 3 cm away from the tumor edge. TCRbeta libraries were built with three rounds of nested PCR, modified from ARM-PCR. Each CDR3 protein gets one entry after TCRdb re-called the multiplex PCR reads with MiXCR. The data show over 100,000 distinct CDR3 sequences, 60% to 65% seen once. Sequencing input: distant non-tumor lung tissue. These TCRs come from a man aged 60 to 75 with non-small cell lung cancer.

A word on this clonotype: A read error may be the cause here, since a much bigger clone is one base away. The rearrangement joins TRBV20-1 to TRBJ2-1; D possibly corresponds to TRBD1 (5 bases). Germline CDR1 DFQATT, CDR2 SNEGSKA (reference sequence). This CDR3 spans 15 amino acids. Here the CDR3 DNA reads TGCAGTGCTAGAGATTTGGCAGGGAATTACAATGAGCAGTCCTTC. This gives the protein CSARDLAGNYNEQSF.

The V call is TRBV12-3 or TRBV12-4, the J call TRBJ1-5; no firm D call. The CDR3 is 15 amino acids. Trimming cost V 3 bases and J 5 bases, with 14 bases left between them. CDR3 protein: CASSFGGRGHQPQHF. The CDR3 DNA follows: TGTGCCAGCAGTTTCGGTGGTAGAGGGCATCAGCCCCAGCATTTT.

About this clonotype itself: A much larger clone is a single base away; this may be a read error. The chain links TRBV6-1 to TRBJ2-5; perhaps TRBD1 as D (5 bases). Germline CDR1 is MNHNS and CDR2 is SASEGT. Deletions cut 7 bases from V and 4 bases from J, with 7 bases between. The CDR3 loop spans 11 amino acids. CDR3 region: CASKGLETQYF. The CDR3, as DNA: TGTGCCAGCAAGGGGCTAGAGACCCAGTACTTC.

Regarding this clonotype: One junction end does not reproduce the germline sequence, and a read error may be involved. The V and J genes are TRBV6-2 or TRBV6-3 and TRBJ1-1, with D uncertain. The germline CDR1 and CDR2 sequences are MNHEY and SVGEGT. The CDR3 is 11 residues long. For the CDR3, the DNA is TGTCCCAGCAGCACTGAGGCTGAAGCTTTCTTT. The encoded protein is CPSSTEAEAFF.

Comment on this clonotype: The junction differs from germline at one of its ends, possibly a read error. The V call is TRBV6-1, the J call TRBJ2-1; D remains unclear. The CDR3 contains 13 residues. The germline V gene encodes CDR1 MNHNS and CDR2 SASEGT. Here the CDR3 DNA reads TGTGCCAGCAGTCCGTTTGGAGCACCCGAGCAGTCCTTC. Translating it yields CASSPFGAPEQSF.

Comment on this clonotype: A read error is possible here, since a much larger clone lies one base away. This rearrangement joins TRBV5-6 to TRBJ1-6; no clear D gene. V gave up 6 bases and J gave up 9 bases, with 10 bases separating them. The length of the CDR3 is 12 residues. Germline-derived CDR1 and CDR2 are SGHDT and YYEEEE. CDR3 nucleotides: TGTGCCAGCAACTCCTACAGTTCACCCCTCCACTTT. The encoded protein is CASNSYSSPLHF.

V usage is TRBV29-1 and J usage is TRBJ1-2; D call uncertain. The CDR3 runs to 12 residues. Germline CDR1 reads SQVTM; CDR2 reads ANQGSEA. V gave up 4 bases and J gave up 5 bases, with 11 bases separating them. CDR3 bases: TGCAGCGTTGGCAGGCAAGGATATGGCTACACCTTC. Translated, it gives CSVGRQGYGYTF. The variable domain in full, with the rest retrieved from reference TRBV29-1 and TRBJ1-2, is SAVISQKPSRDICQRGTSLTIQCQVDSQVTMMFWYRQQPGQSLTLIATANQGSEATYESGFVIDKFPISRPNLTFSTLTVSNMSPEDSSIYLCSVGRQGYGYTFGSGTRLTVV.

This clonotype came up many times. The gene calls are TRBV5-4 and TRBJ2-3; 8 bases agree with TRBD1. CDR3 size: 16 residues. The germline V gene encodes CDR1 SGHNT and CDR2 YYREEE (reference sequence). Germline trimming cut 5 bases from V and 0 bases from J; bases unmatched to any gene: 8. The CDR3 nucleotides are TGTGCCAGCAGACCGGACAGGGTAACTAGCACAGATACGCAGTATTTT. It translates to CASRPDRVTSTDTQYF. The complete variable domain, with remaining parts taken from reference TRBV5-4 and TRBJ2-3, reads ETGVTQSPTHLIKTRGQQVTLRCSSQSGHNTVSWYQQALGQGPQFIFQYYREEENGRGNFPPRFSGLQFPNYSSELNVNALELDDSALYLCASRPDRVTSTDTQYFGPGTRLTVL.

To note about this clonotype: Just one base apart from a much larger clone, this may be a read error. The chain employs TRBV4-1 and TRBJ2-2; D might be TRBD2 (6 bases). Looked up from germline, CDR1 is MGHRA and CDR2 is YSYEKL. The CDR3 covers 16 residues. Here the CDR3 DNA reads TGCGCCAGCGGCCAAGAACCGGGAGCGAACACCGGGGAGCTGTTTTTT. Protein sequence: CASGQEPGANTGELFF.

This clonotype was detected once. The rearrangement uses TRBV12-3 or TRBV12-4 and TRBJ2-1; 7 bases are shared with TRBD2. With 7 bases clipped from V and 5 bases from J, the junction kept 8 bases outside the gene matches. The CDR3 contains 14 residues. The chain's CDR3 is CASNPGGSHNEQFF. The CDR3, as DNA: TGTGCCAGCAACCCGGGCGGGAGTCACAATGAGCAGTTCTTC.

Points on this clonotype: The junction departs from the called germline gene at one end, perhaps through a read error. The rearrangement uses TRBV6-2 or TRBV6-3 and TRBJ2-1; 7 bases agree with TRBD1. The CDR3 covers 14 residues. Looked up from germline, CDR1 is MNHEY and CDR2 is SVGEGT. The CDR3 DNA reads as TGTGCGAGCAGTTACTCGACCCCAGGGGGTAAGCAGTTCTTC. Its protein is CASSYSTPGGKQFF.

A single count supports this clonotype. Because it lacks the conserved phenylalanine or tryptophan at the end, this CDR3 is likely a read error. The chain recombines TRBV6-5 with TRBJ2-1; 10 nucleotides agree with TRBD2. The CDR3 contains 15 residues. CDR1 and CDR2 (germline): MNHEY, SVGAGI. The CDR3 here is CVSSSLAGVSNEQFL. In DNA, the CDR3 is TGTGTCAGCAGTTCTCTAGCGGGGGTTTCCAATGAACAGTTCCTC.

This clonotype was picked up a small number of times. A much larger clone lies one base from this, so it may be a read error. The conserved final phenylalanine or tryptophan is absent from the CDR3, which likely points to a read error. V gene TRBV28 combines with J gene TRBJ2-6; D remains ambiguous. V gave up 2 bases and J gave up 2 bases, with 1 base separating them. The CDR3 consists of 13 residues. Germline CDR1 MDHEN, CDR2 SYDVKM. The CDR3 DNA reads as TGTGCCAGCAGTTTAACTGGGGCCAACGTCCTGACTCTC. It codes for CASSLTGANVLTL.

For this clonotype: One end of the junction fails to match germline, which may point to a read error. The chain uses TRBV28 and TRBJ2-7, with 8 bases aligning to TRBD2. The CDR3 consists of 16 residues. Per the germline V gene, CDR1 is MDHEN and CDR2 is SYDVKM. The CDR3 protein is CASRTRGRGGSYEHYF. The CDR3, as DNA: TGTGCCAGCAGAACCCGGGGCCGGGGGGGATCCTACGAGCACTACTTT.

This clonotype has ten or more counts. The CDR3 DNA is TGTGCCAGCAGCCAAGTTCAAGGCCCCTACGAGCAGTACTTC. Encoded protein: CASSQVQGPYEQYF. This chain connects TRBV4-2 to TRBJ2-7; D is uncertain. This CDR3 comprises 14 residues. In germline, CDR1 is LGHNA, CDR2 YNFKEQ. The V and J ends lost 1 base and 2 bases respectively, with 9 bases between them.

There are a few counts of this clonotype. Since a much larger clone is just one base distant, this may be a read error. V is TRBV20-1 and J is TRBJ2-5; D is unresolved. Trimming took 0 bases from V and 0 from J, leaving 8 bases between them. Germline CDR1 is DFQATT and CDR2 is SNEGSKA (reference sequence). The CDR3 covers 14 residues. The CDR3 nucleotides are TGCAGTGCTAGAGATATGGCAAACCAAGAGACCCAGTACTTC. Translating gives CSARDMANQETQYF.

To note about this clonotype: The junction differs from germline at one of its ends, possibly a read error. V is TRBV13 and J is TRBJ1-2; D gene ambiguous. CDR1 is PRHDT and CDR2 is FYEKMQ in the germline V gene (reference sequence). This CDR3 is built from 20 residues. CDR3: CASSSGPFRAAVAPHYGHTF. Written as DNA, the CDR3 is TGTGCCAGCAGCTCCGGGCCTTTTAGGGCAGCCGTTGCCCCCCATTATGGCCACACCTTC.

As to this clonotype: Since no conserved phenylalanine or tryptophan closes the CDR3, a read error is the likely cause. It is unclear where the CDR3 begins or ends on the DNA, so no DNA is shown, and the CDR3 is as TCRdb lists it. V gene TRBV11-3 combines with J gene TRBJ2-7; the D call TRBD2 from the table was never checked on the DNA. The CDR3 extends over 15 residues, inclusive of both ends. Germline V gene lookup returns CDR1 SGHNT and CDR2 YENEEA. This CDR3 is CASMRASGSSYGLYI.